The rows below give T cell receptor beta chains drawn from one sample of a study of control samples from healthy donors and cancer patients. Produced via immunoSEQ multiplex PCR; TCRdb's table is partial and in-frame only. The sample holds 250,000 to 300,000 clones, approximately 80% seen once. Sequencing was done on a sample of PBMCs. All receptors derive from a woman aged 55-75 years with lung cancer. Each CDR3 is given with its conserved first and last residue. The order of the fields is V gene, J gene, D gene, clone size, CDR3 protein, CDR3 DNA. D genes are given only for firm matches. A row's size may be missing; if present it is once, few, many or a size class.

TRBV27,TRBJ2-2,TRBD1,-,CASRFGTGVTGELFF,TGTGCCAGCAGGTTTGGGACAGGGGTCACCGGGGAGCTGTTTTTT
TRBV4-2,TRBJ1-2,TRBD1,-,CASSPVERDRGGGYTF,TGTGCCAGCAGCCCGGTGGAGAGGGACAGGGGAGGTGGCTACACCTTC
TRBV27,TRBJ1-6,-,-,CASKGVGGYSPLHF,TGTGCCAGCAAGGGGGTCGGAGGGTATTCACCCCTCCACTTT
TRBV19,TRBJ2-2,TRBD1,-,CASSDRATGELFF,TGTGCCAGTAGCGACAGGGCGACCGGGGAGCTGTTTTTT
TRBV5-6,TRBJ2-5,-,many,CASSLSLGHQETQYF,TGTGCCAGCAGCTTGAGTCTCGGCCACCAAGAGACCCAGTACTTC
TRBV2,TRBJ2-1,-,-,CASSPGTEVYNEQFF,TGTGCCAGCAGCCCAGGGACGGAAGTCTACAATGAGCAGTTCTTC
TRBV18,TRBJ2-7,-,-,CASSPMGSSSETYEQYF,TGTGCCAGCTCACCGATGGGGTCTAGTAGTGAGACCTACGAGCAGTACTTC
TRBV6-2/TRBV6-3,TRBJ2-7,TRBD2,few,CASSYPDRLAGSYEQYF,TGTGCCAGCAGTTACCCCGACCGACTAGCGGGGTCCTACGAGCAGTACTTC
TRBV5-1,TRBJ2-1,-,-,CASSDLSWNEQFF,TGCGCCAGCAGCGACCTTTCCTGGAATGAGCAGTTCTTC
TRBV9,TRBJ1-1,TRBD1,-,CASSVGGQGQGTEAFF,TGTGCCAGCAGCGTAGGCGGACAGGGGCAGGGCACTGAAGCTTTCTTT
TRBV6-5,TRBJ1-1,TRBD1,-,CASIRGAKDEAFF,TGTGCCAGCATCAGGGGGGCAAAGGATGAAGCTTTCTTT
TRBV2,TRBJ2-6,-,-,CASSEDFSGANVLTF,TGTGCCAGCTCCGAAGACTTCTCTGGGGCCAACGTCCTGACTTTC
TRBV7-2,TRBJ1-3,TRBD1,-,CASSPPGQSSGNTIYF,TGTGCCAGCAGCCCACCGGGACAGAGCTCTGGAAACACCATATATTTT
TRBV7-9,TRBJ2-1,TRBD2,-,CASSLRTSGLTYNEQFF,TGTGCCAGCAGCCTCAGGACTAGCGGCCTGACCTACAATGAGCAGTTCTTC
TRBV5-1,TRBJ1-3,-,once,CASSLPQTSGNTIYF,TGCGCCAGCAGCCTTCCTCAGACTTCTGGAAACACCATATATTTT
TRBV7-9,TRBJ2-7,TRBD1,-,CASSIAGTGVEQYF,TGTGCCAGCAGCATAGCCGGGACAGGGGTCGAGCAGTACTTC
TRBV12-5,TRBJ1-2,-,-,CASGLGLKDYGYTF,TGTGCTAGTGGTTTGGGACTGAAAGACTATGGCTACACCTTC
TRBV19,TRBJ1-1,TRBD1,-,CASSIGDRNTEAFF,TGTGCCAGTAGTATAGGGGACAGGAACACTGAAGCTTTCTTT
TRBV12-3/TRBV12-4,TRBJ1-1,TRBD1,-,CASSPQGEAEAFF,TGTGCCAGCAGTCCACAGGGGGAGGCTGAAGCTTTCTTT
TRBV5-4,TRBJ2-5,TRBD2,once,CASSGSGILQETQYF,TGTGCCAGCAGCGGTAGCGGGATCCTACAAGAGACCCAGTACTTC
TRBV7-4,TRBJ2-2,-,-,CASSLRFGAEWVDTGELFF,TGTGCCAGCAGCTTAAGGTTCGGGGCGGAGTGGGTCGACACCGGGGAGCTGTTTTTT
TRBV30,TRBJ1-1,-,-,CAWSVRGADTEAFF,TGTGCCTGGAGTGTGCGGGGGGCGGACACTGAAGCTTTCTTT